This section outlines one TCR beta chain sequence together with its context. The CDR3 totals 18 residues. Germline loops: CDR1 SGHRS, CDR2 YFSETQ. V dropped 0 bases and J dropped 4; count of bases not matched to a gene: 8. The protocol was immunoSEQ multiplex PCR, while the TCRdb copy is restricted to in-frame clones and leaves out a portion. The sample lists over 100,000 clones, roughly 84% occurring once. This record belongs to a study of blood T cell repertoires in COVID-19. About the study: From T cells, B-cell-depleted T cells, or PBMCs came the material, which was cDNA or gDNA.

The V gene is TRBV5-1, the J gene TRBJ1-3; 12 nucleotides align to TRBD1. The clonotype was recovered from a woman aged 50 to 65 with acute or convalescent COVID-19. Sequenced input: peripheral blood. The CDR3 DNA sequence: TGCGCCAGCAGCTTGGAGGCGTCGGGGACAGGGGGCGGAAACACCATATATTTT. It specifies CASSLEASGTGGGNTIYF.